These 3 T cell receptor beta chains came from one sample sequenced in a study of identical twins. MiXCR, run by TCRdb on the 5' RACE reads, gives a single entry per CDR3 protein. The data show roughly 480,000 distinct CDR3 sequences, with roughly a quarter seen just once and roughly 3% held by the top ten. These data were also reused for a study on T cells expressing NK-cell markers.

The material sequenced was CD4+ T cells sorted from blood. These receptors were taken from a woman in her late teens or twenties in good health.

This clonotype was seen more than once but under ten times. V gene TRBV6-2 or TRBV6-3 combines with J gene TRBJ2-1; D may be TRBD2 (6 bases). Per germline, CDR1 MNHEY and CDR2 SVGEGT. This CDR3 region has 15 residues. V was shortened by 10 bases and J by 9 bases, with 25 bases between the two germline ends. CDR3 nucleotides: TGTGCCACCCAAGCGGAACTGATGGGGACTGCTGAGCAGTTCTTC. Translated: CATQAELMGTAEQFF.

This clonotype was recorded only once. The V call is TRBV6-5, the J call TRBJ2-7, with D unresolved. This CDR3 comprises 13 residues. CDR1 is MNHEY, CDR2 SVGAGI, per germline. The V end was cut by 0 bases, the J end by 3 bases, with 6 bases between. CDR3 nucleotides: TGTGCCAGCAGTTACTCAAAGGTCTACGAGCAGTACTTC. Amino acid sequence: CASSYSKVYEQYF.

The chain links TRBV6-2 or TRBV6-3 to TRBJ2-1, with D unresolved. Looked up from germline, CDR1 is MNHEY and CDR2 is SVGEGT. V lost 2 bases and J 9 bases, leaving 17 bases between the germline ends. The CDR3 sequence is 15 residues long. CDR3 in DNA: TGTGCCAGCAGTTACGGGGTCATAGTATCGCGTGAGCAGTTCTTC. Its protein product is CASSYGVIVSREQFF.